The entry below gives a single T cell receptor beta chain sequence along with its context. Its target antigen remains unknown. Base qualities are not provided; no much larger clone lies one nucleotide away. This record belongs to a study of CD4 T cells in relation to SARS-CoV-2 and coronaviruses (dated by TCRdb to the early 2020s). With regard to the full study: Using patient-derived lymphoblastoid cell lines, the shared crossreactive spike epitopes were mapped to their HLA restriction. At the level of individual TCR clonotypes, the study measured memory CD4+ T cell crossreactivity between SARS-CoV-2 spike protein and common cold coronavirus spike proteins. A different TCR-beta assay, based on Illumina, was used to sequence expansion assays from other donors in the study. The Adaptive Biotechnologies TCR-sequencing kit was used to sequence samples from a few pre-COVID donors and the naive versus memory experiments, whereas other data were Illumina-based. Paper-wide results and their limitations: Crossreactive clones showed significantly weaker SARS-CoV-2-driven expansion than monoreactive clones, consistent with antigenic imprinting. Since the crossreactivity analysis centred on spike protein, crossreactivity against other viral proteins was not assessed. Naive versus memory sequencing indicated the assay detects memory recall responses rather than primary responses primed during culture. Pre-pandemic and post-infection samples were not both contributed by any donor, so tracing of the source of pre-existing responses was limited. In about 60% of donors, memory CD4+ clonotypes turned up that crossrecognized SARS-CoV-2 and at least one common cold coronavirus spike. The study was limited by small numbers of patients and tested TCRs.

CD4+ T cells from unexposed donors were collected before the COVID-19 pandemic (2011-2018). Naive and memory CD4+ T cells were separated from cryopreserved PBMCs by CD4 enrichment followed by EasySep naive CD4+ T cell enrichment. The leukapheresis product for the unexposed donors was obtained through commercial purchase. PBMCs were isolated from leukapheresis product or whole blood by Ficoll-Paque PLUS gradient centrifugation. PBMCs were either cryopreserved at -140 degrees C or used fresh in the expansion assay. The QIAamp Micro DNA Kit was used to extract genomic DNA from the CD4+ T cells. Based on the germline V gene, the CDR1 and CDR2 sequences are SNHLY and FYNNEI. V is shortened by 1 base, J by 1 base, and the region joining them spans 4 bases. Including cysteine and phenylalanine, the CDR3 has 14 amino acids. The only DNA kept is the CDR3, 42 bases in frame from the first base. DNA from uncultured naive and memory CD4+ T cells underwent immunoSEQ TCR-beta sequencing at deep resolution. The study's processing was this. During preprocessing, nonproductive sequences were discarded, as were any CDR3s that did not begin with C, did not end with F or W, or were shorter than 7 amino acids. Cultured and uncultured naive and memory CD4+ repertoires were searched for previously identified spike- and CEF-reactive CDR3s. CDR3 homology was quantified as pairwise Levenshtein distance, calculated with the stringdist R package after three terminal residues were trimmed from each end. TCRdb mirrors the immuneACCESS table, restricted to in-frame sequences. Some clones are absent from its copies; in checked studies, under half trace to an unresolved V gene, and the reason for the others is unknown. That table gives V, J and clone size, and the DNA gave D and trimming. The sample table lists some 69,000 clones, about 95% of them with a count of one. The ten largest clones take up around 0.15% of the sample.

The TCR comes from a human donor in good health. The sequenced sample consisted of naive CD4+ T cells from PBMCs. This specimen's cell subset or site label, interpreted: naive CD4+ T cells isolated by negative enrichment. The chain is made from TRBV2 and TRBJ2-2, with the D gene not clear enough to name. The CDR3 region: CASSEVGNTGELFF. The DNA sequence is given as TGTGCCAGCAGTGAAGTAGGGAACACCGGGGAGCTGTTTTTT.